The rows below give T cell receptor beta chains drawn from one sample of a study of a mutant IDH1 vaccine in newly diagnosed glioma. Antigens of these TCRs are unknown. Libraries were prepared by immunoSEQ multiplex PCR; TCRdb keeps only in-frame clonotypes and omits some of them. The profile shows about 54,000 clones, around 84% of them singletons. The specimen comprised PBMCs, sampled from a glioma patient whose treatment included an IDH1 peptide vaccine. The receptors were sampled from a woman aged 18-29 years with glioma. The CDR3 runs from the conserved cysteine through the conserved F or W. D genes are given only for firm matches. Size values are once, few and many counts, or a class for expanded clones, and some rows have none.

v_call: TRBV4-2; j_call: TRBJ2-1; d_call: TRBD2; clone_size: once; cdr3_nt: TGTGCCAGCAGCCCACTAGCGGGAGGGGGCAATGAGCAGTTCTTC; cdr3_aa: CASSPLAGGGNEQFF
v_call: TRBV7-3; j_call: TRBJ1-4; d_call: TRBD1; clone_size: -; cdr3_nt: TGTGCCAGCGACCCGGGACAGGGGTTACCTAATGAAAAACTGTTTTTT; cdr3_aa: CASDPGQGLPNEKLFF
v_call: TRBV10-1; j_call: TRBJ2-5; d_call: -; clone_size: -; cdr3_nt: TGCGCCAGCAGTGAGTCCGGAGCAGGGATGGAAGAGACCCAGTACTTC; cdr3_aa: CASSESGAGMEETQYF
v_call: TRBV5-6; j_call: TRBJ1-1; d_call: -; clone_size: -; cdr3_nt: TGTGCCAGCAGCTTGGAACTATTCAACACTGAAGCTTTCTTT; cdr3_aa: CASSLELFNTEAFF
v_call: TRBV15; j_call: TRBJ2-3; d_call: -; clone_size: -; cdr3_nt: TGTGCCACCAGCAGACCAAAAGATACGCAGTATTTT; cdr3_aa: CATSRPKDTQYF
v_call: TRBV5-4; j_call: TRBJ2-6; d_call: TRBD2; clone_size: -; cdr3_nt: TGTGCCAGCACCTCGGGAGGTTCTGGGGCCAACGTCCTGACTTTC; cdr3_aa: CASTSGGSGANVLTF
v_call: TRBV11-2; j_call: TRBJ1-1; d_call: -; clone_size: few; cdr3_nt: TGTGCCAGCAGCTTAGAGGTGGGGGCCACTGAAGCTTTCTTT; cdr3_aa: CASSLEVGATEAFF
v_call: TRBV7-3; j_call: TRBJ2-7; d_call: TRBD1; clone_size: -; cdr3_nt: TGTGCCAGCAGTTTTTCTACCACAGGGGGCGAGCAGTACTTC; cdr3_aa: CASSFSTTGGEQYF
v_call: TRBV9; j_call: TRBJ2-3; d_call: -; clone_size: -; cdr3_nt: TGTGCCAGCAGCGTAGATGGAGGGGGCGGCCTCACAGATACGCAGTATTTT; cdr3_aa: CASSVDGGGGLTDTQYF
v_call: TRBV19; j_call: TRBJ1-5; d_call: -; clone_size: -; cdr3_nt: TGTGCCAGTAGTATCTCTTTTATACAGCCCCAGCATTTT; cdr3_aa: CASSISFIQPQHF
v_call: TRBV19; j_call: TRBJ1-1; d_call: -; clone_size: -; cdr3_nt: TGTGCCAGTAGTATTCTGGCCCTCGGTGGGACTGAAGCTTTCTTT; cdr3_aa: CASSILALGGTEAFF
v_call: TRBV5-1; j_call: TRBJ2-2; d_call: -; clone_size: -; cdr3_nt: TGCGCCAGCAGCTCCAGGGCCGGGAGTGGCGGGGAGCTGTTTTTT; cdr3_aa: CASSSRAGSGGELFF
v_call: TRBV30; j_call: TRBJ1-4; d_call: -; clone_size: -; cdr3_nt: TGTGCCTGGAGTCCGGGAGGAAAACTGTTTTTT; cdr3_aa: CAWSPGGKLFF
v_call: TRBV30; j_call: TRBJ2-4; d_call: TRBD1; clone_size: -; cdr3_nt: TGTGCCTGGAGTCACACAGGGGACATTCAGTACTTC; cdr3_aa: CAWSHTGDIQYF
v_call: TRBV6-4; j_call: TRBJ2-3; d_call: -; clone_size: -; cdr3_nt: TGTGCCAGCAGTGACTCGAGGGGGGCGGGCACAGATACGCAGTATTTT; cdr3_aa: CASSDSRGAGTDTQYF
v_call: TRBV29-1; j_call: TRBJ2-7; d_call: TRBD1; clone_size: -; cdr3_nt: TGCAGCGTTGTTGGCGGCGCAGGGGGCACGGGGCACTACGAGCAGTACTTC; cdr3_aa: CSVVGGAGGTGHYEQYF
v_call: TRBV27; j_call: TRBJ1-4; d_call: TRBD1; clone_size: -; cdr3_nt: TGTGCCAGCAGTTCCCGGACAGGGTTAGATAAAGAAAAACTGTTTTTT; cdr3_aa: CASSSRTGLDKEKLFF
v_call: TRBV27; j_call: TRBJ2-5; d_call: TRBD2; clone_size: -; cdr3_nt: TGTGCCAGCAGTTTCCTAGCGGGATATCAAGAGACCCAGTACTTC; cdr3_aa: CASSFLAGYQETQYF
v_call: TRBV19; j_call: TRBJ2-3; d_call: TRBD1; clone_size: -; cdr3_nt: TGTGCCAGTAGTGGGACAGGGGGCACAGATACGCAGTATTTT; cdr3_aa: CASSGTGGTDTQYF
v_call: TRBV5-4; j_call: TRBJ1-1; d_call: -; clone_size: few; cdr3_nt: TGTGCCAGCAGGTATGGCAGGGGAGCTGAAGCTTTCTTT; cdr3_aa: CASRYGRGAEAFF
v_call: TRBV5-4; j_call: TRBJ1-4; d_call: -; clone_size: -; cdr3_nt: TGTGCCAGCAGCTGGACGGGGGGAAATGAAAAACTGTTTTTT; cdr3_aa: CASSWTGGNEKLFF
v_call: TRBV10-1; j_call: TRBJ2-7; d_call: -; clone_size: -; cdr3_nt: TGCGCCAGCAGCGAGGAGGGGGGTCGTCAGTACTTC; cdr3_aa: CASSEEGGRQYF
v_call: TRBV28; j_call: TRBJ2-7; d_call: -; clone_size: -; cdr3_nt: TGTGCCAGCAGTTTAGGGGACAACTACGAGCAGTACTTC; cdr3_aa: CASSLGDNYEQYF
v_call: TRBV11-2; j_call: TRBJ2-7; d_call: TRBD1; clone_size: few; cdr3_nt: TGTGCCAGCAGCTTAGTAGGGGACAGCTCCTACGAGCAGTACTTC; cdr3_aa: CASSLVGDSSYEQYF
v_call: TRBV9; j_call: TRBJ1-1; d_call: -; clone_size: -; cdr3_nt: TGTGCCAGCAGCGCCGGGGCGAACACTGAAGCTTTCTTT; cdr3_aa: CASSAGANTEAFF
v_call: TRBV6-1; j_call: TRBJ1-2; d_call: -; clone_size: -; cdr3_nt: TGTGCCAGCAGTGAAGTACCTGTGGGGGGCTATGGCTACACCTTC; cdr3_aa: CASSEVPVGGYGYTF
v_call: TRBV5-1; j_call: TRBJ1-3; d_call: -; clone_size: -; cdr3_nt: TGCGCCAGCAGCTTGGGGAGTGGAAACACCATATATTTT; cdr3_aa: CASSLGSGNTIYF
v_call: TRBV11-3; j_call: TRBJ1-1; d_call: -; clone_size: -; cdr3_nt: TGTGCCAGCAGCTTTGACTCCACGTGGCTAGAAGCTTTCTTT; cdr3_aa: CASSFDSTWLEAFF
v_call: TRBV30; j_call: TRBJ1-1; d_call: -; clone_size: -; cdr3_nt: TGTGCCTGGAATCCCGGCCTGAACACTGAAGCTTTCTTT; cdr3_aa: CAWNPGLNTEAFF
v_call: TRBV7-9; j_call: TRBJ2-7; d_call: -; clone_size: -; cdr3_nt: TGTGCCAGCAGCTTATTCGGCTACGAGCAGTACTTC; cdr3_aa: CASSLFGYEQYF
v_call: TRBV7-8; j_call: TRBJ2-1; d_call: -; clone_size: -; cdr3_nt: TGTGCCAGCAGCTTATCAGAGAACAATGAGCAGTTCTTC; cdr3_aa: CASSLSENNEQFF
v_call: TRBV13; j_call: TRBJ1-1; d_call: -; clone_size: -; cdr3_nt: TGTGCCAGCAGCTTACGCCTATGGGGCACTGAAGCTTTCTTT; cdr3_aa: CASSLRLWGTEAFF
v_call: TRBV6-4; j_call: TRBJ2-2; d_call: -; clone_size: -; cdr3_nt: TGTGCCAGCAGTGTAGAGAGGAACACCGGGGAGCTGTTTTTT; cdr3_aa: CASSVERNTGELFF
v_call: TRBV7-3; j_call: TRBJ2-3; d_call: TRBD2; clone_size: -; cdr3_nt: TGTGCCAGCAGTTCCGGACTAGCGGGAGGCACAGATACGCAGTATTTT; cdr3_aa: CASSSGLAGGTDTQYF
v_call: TRBV7-8; j_call: TRBJ1-6; d_call: TRBD1; clone_size: -; cdr3_nt: TGTGCCAGCAGCCAAACAGGGGATAATTCACCCCTCCACTTT; cdr3_aa: CASSQTGDNSPLHF
v_call: TRBV4-1; j_call: TRBJ2-7; d_call: -; clone_size: -; cdr3_nt: TGCGCCAGCAGTGTGAGAGGAGGGTACGAGCAGTACTTC; cdr3_aa: CASSVRGGYEQYF
v_call: TRBV30; j_call: TRBJ1-1; d_call: -; clone_size: -; cdr3_nt: TGTGCCTGGAGTGTAAGGCTACAGGGAGAAGCTTTCTTT; cdr3_aa: CAWSVRLQGEAFF
v_call: TRBV18; j_call: TRBJ2-7; d_call: TRBD1; clone_size: -; cdr3_nt: TGTGCCAGCTCACCAAAACAGGGGATTAGCTCCTACGAGCAGTACTTC; cdr3_aa: CASSPKQGISSYEQYF
v_call: TRBV27; j_call: TRBJ1-1; d_call: -; clone_size: few; cdr3_nt: TGTGCCAGCAGTTTGGCAGACACTTTTTTCACTGAAGCTTTCTTT; cdr3_aa: CASSLADTFFTEAFF
v_call: TRBV6-1; j_call: TRBJ1-2; d_call: -; clone_size: -; cdr3_nt: TGTGCCACCGGACAGTATGGCTACACCTTC; cdr3_aa: CATGQYGYTF
v_call: TRBV27; j_call: TRBJ2-1; d_call: -; clone_size: -; cdr3_nt: TGTGCCAGCAGTTTAGGACAGTACAATGAGCAGTTCTTC; cdr3_aa: CASSLGQYNEQFF